This T cell receptor (beta chain) derives from a study of shared clonotypes between healthy human individuals. Clones were sequenced by immunoSEQ multiplex PCR, and TCRdb holds only the in-frame ones, with some missing. This table has over 2 million clones, roughly 96% appearing once. The CDR3 sequence is 15 residues long. Germline values: CDR1 SGHDT, CDR2 YYEEEE. V trimming: 0 bases; J trimming: 7 bases; junction bases outside the gene matches: 5. Sequencing was done on a sample of naive CD4+ T cells sorted from blood. Subset noted: CD45RA+ positively selected. The TCR was taken from a man aged 18 to 30 in good health. This chain uses TRBV5-6 with TRBJ1-5, with 9 bases aligning to TRBD1. The CDR3 sequence: CASSLEGQGRQPQHF. CDR3 sequence (DNA): TGTGCCAGCAGCTTGGAAGGACAGGGGCGCCAGCCCCAGCATTTT.